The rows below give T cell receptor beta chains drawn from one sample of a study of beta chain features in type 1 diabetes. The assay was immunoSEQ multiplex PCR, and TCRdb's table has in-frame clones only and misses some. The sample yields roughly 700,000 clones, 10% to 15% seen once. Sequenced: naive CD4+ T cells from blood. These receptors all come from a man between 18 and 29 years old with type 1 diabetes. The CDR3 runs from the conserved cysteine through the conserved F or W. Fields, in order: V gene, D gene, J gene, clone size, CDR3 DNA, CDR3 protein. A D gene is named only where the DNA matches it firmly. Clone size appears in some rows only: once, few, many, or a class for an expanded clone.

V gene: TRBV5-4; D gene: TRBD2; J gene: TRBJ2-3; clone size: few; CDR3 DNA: TGTGCCAGCAGCTCGGGACTAGCGGGGCGCACAGATACGCAGTATTTT; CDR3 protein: CASSSGLAGRTDTQYF
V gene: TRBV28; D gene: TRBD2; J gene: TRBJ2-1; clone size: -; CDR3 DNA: TGTGCCAGCAGCCCGGGGGGATACAATGAGCAGTTCTTC; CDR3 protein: CASSPGGYNEQFF
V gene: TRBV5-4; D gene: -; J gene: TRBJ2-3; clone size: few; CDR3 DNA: TGTGCCAGCAGCCCGCAAGGATCAGATACGCAGTATTTT; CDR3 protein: CASSPQGSDTQYF
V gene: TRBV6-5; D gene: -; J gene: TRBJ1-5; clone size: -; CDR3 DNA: TGTGCCAGCAGTTACTCTGGGACCGGAGTTCAGCCCCAGCATTTT; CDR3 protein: CASSYSGTGVQPQHF
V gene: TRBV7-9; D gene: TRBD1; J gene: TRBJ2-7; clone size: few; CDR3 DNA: TGTGCCAGCAGCCCCACAGGGGGCTCCTACGAGCAGTACTTC; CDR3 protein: CASSPTGGSYEQYF
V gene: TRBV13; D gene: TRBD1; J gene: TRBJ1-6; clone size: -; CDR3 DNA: TGTGCCAGCAGCTTGGAGGGACAGCTGAATTCACCCCTCCACTTT; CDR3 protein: CASSLEGQLNSPLHF
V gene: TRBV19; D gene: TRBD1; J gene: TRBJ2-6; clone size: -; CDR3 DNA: TGTGCCAGTAGTATAGCGAGGGACAGTTCTGGGGCCAACGTCCTGACTTTC; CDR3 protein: CASSIARDSSGANVLTF
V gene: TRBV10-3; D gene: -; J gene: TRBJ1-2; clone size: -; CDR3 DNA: TGTGCCATCAGCAGGGGAATTAACTATGGCTACACCTTC; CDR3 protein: CAISRGINYGYTF
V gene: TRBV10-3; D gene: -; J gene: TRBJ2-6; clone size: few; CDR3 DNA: TGTGCCATCAGTGAGTTTGGCCAGGGGAGATTAGATAGCTCTGGGGCCAACGTCCTGACTTTC; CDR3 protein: CAISEFGQGRLDSSGANVLTF
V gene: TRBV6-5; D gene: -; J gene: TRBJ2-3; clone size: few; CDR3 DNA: TGTGCCAGCAGTTACGGGCAGTTCATGAATACGCAGTATTTT; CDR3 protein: CASSYGQFMNTQYF
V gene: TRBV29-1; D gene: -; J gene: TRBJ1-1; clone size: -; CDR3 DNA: TGCAGCGTTGAACGGGGGGGCACTGAAGCTTTCTTT; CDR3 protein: CSVERGGTEAFF
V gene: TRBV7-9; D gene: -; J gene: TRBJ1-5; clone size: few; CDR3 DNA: TGTGCCAGCAGCCCGGGCCAGGACTATAGCAATCAGCCCCAGCATTTT; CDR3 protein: CASSPGQDYSNQPQHF
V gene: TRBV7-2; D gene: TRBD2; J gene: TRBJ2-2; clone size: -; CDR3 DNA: TGTGCCAGCAGCCCCGCCCCGACTAGCAACACCGGGGAGCTGTTTTTT; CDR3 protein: CASSPAPTSNTGELFF
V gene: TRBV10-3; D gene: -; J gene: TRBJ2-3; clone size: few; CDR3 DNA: TGTGCCATCAACGGGGCTGCCGCAGATACGCAGTATTTT; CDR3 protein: CAINGAAADTQYF
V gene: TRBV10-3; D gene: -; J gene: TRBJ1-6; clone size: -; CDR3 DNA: TGTGCCATCAGTTTTGGGATCGGCTCTGATTCACCCCTCCACTTT; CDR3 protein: CAISFGIGSDSPLHF
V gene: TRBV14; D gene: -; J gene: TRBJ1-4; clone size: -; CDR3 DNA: TGTGCCAGCAGCCAGGGGAGTAATGAAAAACTGTTTTTT; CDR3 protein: CASSQGSNEKLFF
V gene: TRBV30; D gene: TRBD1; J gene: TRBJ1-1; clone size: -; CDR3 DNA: TGTGCCTTTACCAAACAGGGGGGCACTGAAGCTTTCTTT; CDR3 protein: CAFTKQGGTEAFF
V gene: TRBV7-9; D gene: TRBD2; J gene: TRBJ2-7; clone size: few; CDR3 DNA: TGTGCCAGCAGCGGAACTAGCGGTGGCGCAACCTACGAGCAGTACTTC; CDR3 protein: CASSGTSGGATYEQYF
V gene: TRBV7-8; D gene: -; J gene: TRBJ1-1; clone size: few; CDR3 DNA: TGTGCCAGCAGCCCCCAACGTGGGGACACCCGATACAACATGAACACTGAAGCTTTCTTT; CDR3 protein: CASSPQRGDTRYNMNTEAFF
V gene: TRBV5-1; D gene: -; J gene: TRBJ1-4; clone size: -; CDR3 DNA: TGCGCCAGCAGCTTGGACGGGTTCCCGGCAGGAGAGGAAAAACTGTTTTTT; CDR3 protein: CASSLDGFPAGEEKLFF
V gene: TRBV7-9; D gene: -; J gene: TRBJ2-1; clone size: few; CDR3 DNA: TGTGCCAGCAGCGGGGTTGAGCAGTTCTTC; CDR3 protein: CASSGVEQFF
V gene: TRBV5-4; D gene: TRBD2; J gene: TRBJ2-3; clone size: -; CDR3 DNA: TGTGCCAGCAGGAGTAGCGGGGCAGATACGCAGTATTTT; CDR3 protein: CASRSSGADTQYF
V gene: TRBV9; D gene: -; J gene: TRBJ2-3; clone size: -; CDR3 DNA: TGTGCCAGCAGCGTAGGGACAGATACGCAGTATTTT; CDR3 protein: CASSVGTDTQYF
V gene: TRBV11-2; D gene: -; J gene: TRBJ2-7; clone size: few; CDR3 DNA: TGTGCCAGCAGTCTGAGGGACGGACATTCCTACGAGCAGTACTTC; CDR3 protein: CASSLRDGHSYEQYF
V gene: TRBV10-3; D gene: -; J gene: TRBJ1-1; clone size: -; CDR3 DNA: TGTGCCATCAGTGAGTTGGGCCCCGGTCGGACTGAAGCTTTCTTT; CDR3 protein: CAISELGPGRTEAFF
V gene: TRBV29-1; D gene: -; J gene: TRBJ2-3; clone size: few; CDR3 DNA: TGCAGCGTTGAGATGGCAGGGAAGTCGAGCACAGATACGCAGTATTTT; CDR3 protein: CSVEMAGKSSTDTQYF
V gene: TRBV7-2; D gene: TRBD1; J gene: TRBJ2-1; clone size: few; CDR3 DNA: TGTGCCAGCAGCTCCGCCGGGACAGACTACAATGAGCAGTTCTTC; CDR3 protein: CASSSAGTDYNEQFF
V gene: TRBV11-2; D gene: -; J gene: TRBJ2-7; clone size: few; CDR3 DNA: TGTGCCAGCAGGACAGGTGCCTCCTACGAGCAGTACTTC; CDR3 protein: CASRTGASYEQYF
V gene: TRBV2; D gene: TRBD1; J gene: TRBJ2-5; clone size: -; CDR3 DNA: TGTGCCAGCAGAGGGACAGGGGGGCTCCGGGTGACCCAGTACTTC; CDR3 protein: CASRGTGGLRVTQYF
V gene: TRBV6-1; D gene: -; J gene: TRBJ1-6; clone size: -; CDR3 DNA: TGTGCCAGCAGTCATTTGGACTCACTAAATTCACCCCTCCACTTT; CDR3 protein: CASSHLDSLNSPLHF
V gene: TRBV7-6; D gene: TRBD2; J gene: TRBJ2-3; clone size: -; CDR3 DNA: TGTGCCAGCAGCTTGACTAGCGAGGTGGTAGAGCAGTATTTT; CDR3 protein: CASSLTSEVVEQYF
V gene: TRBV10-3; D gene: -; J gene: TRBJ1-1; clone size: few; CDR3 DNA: TGTGCCACCGCCCCGAAACAGGGAGGAGGGACTGAAGCTTTCTTT; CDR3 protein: CATAPKQGGGTEAFF
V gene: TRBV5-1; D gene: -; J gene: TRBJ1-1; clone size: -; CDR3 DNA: TGCGCCAGCACCCCGTCAACAGGGTACACTGAAGCTTTCTTT; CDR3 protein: CASTPSTGYTEAFF
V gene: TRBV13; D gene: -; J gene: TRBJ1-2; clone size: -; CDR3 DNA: TGTGCCAGCAGCCCCCTCGGGGCTGGCTATGGCTACACCTTC; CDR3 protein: CASSPLGAGYGYTF
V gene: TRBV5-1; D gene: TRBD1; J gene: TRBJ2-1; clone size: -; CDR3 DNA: TGCGCCAGCAGCTCCGGGACAGGGAGGGGTGAGGAGCAGTTCTTC; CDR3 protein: CASSSGTGRGEEQFF
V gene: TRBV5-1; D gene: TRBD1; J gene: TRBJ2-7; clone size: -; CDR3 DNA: TGCGCCAGCAGCTTGCGACAGGGGGCCTACGAGCAGTACTTC; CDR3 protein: CASSLRQGAYEQYF
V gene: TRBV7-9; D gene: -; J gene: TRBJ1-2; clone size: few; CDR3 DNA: TGTGCCAGCAGCCGTGAAACAGGGAACTATGGCTACACCTTC; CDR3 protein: CASSRETGNYGYTF
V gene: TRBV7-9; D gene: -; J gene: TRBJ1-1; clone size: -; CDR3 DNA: TGTGCCAGCAGCCCAGCCACAGGGAGGGACACTGAAGCTTTCTTT; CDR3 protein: CASSPATGRDTEAFF
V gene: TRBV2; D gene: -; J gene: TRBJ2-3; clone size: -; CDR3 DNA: TGTGCCAGCAGCCGAAACACAGATACGCAGTATTTT; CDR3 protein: CASSRNTDTQYF
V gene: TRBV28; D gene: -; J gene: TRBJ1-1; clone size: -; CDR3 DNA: TGTGCCAGCAGCAGAGGAGACTTACTGAACACTGAAGCTTTCTTT; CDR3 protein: CASSRGDLLNTEAFF